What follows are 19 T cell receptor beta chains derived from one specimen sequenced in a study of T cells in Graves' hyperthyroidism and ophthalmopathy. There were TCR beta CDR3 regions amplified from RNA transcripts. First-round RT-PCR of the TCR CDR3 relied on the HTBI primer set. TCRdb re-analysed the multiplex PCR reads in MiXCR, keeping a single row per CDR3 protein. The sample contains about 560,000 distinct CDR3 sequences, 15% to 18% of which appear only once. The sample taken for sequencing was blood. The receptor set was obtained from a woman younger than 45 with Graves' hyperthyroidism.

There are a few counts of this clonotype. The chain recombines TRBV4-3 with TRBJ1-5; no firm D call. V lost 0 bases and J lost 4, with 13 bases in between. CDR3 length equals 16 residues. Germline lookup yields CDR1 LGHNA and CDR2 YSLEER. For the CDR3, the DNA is TGCGCCAGCAGCCAAGATGTGGGTGGTCCTAATCAGCCCCAGCATTTT. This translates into CASSQDVGGPNQPQHF.

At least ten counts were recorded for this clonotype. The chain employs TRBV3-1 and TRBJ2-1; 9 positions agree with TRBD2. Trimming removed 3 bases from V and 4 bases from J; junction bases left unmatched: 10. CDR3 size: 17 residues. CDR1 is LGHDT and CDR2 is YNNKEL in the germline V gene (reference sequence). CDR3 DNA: TGTGCCAGCAGCCATCGGGGGCGGGAGGGCCTGTACAATGAGCAGTTCTTC. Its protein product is CASSHRGREGLYNEQFF.

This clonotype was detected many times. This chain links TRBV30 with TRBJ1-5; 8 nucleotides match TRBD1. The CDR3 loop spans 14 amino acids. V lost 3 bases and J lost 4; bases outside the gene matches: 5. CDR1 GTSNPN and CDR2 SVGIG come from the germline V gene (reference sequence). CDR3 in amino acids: CAWSAGGVNQPQHF. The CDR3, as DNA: TGTGCCTGGAGCGCAGGGGGCGTGAATCAGCCCCAGCATTTT.

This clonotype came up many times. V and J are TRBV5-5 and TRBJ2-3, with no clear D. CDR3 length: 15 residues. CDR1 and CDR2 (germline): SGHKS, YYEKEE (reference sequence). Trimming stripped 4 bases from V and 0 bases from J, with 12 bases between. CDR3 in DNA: TGTGCCAGCAGCCCACGACCTTATAGCACAGATACGCAGTATTTT. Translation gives CASSPRPYSTDTQYF.

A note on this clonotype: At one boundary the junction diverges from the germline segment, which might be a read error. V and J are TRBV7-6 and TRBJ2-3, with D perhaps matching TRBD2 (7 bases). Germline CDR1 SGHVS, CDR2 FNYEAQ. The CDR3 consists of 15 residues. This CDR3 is CTSSLGGGITDTQYF. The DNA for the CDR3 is TGTACCAGCAGCCTAGGGGGGGGCATCACAGATACGCAGTATTTT.

This CDR3 reads CSARQGHTGELFF. In DNA form, the CDR3 reads TGCAGTGCCCGACAGGGACACACCGGGGAGCTGTTTTTT. This sequence joins TRBV20-1 and TRBJ2-2; 7 nucleotides match TRBD1. J was trimmed by 3 bases and V by 6 bases; bases with no gene match: 4. Germline CDR1 is DFQATT and CDR2 is SNEGSKA (reference sequence). The CDR3 contains 13 residues.

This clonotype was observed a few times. In DNA form, the CDR3 reads TGCAGTGCTAGAGAGGGGGCGTCTGAGGGCAATCAGCCCCAGCATTTT. This sequence encodes CSAREGASEGNQPQHF. The chain has TRBV20-1 and TRBJ1-5, with D perhaps TRBD1 (6 bases). The CDR3 totals 16 residues. Trimming pared 0 bases from V and 2 bases from J, leaving 14 bases between. The V gene's germline CDR1 is DFQATT and CDR2 SNEGSKA (reference sequence).

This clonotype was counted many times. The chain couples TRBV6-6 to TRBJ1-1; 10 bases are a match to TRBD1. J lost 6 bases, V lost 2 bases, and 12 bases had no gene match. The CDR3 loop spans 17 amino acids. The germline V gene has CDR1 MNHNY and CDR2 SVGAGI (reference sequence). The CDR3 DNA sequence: TGTGCCAGCAGTTACCTAGGGACAGGGGATGGGGTCTCTGAAGCTTTCTTT. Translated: CASSYLGTGDGVSEAFF.

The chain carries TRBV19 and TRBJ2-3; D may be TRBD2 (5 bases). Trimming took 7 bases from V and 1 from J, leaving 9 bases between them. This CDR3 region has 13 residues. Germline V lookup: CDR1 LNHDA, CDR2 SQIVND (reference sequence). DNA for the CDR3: TGTGCCAGTACGGTGGAGGGCACAGATACGCAGTATTTT. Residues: CASTVEGTDTQYF.

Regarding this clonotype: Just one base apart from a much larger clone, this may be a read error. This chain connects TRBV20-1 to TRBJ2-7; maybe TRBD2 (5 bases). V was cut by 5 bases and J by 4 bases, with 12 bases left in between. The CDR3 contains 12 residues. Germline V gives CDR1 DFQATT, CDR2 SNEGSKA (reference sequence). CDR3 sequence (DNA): TGCAGTGCTGAACCGGGAATATACGAGCAGTACTTC. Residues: CSAEPGIYEQYF.

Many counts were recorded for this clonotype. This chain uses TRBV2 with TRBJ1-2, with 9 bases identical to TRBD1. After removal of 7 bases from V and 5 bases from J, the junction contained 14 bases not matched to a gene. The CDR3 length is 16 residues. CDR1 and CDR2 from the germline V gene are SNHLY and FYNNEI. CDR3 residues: CASNPPTGGFLYGYTF. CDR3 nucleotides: TGTGCCAGCAATCCTCCGACAGGGGGTTTTTTATATGGCTACACCTTC. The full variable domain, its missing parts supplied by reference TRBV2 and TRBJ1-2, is EPEVTQTPSHQVTQMGQEVILRCVPISNHLYFYWYRQILGQKVEFLVSFYNNEISEKSEIFDDQFSVERPDGSNFTLKIRSTKLEDSAMYFCASNPPTGGFLYGYTFGSGTRLTVV.

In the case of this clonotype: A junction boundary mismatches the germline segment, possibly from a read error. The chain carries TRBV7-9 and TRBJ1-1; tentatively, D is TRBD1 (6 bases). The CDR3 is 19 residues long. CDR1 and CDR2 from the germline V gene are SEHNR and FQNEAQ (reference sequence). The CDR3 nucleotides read TGTGCCAGCAGCTCGGGGACATTGTTTTTCGAGGCGATGAACACTGAAACTTTCTTT. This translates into CASSSGTLFFEAMNTETFF.

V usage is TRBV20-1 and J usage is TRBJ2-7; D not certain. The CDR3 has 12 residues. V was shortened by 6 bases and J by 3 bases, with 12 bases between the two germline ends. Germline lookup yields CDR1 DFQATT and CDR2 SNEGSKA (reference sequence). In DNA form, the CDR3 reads TGCAGTGCCCCGTCCGTGCGCTACGAGCAGTACTTC. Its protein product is CSAPSVRYEQYF.

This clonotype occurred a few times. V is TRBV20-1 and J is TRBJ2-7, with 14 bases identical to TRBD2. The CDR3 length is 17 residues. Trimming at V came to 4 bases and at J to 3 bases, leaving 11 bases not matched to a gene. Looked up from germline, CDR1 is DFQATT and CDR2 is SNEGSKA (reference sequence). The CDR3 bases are TGCAGTGCTAAAAAAGGACTAGCGGGAGGAGTGGTCTACGAGCAGTACTTC. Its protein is CSAKKGLAGGVVYEQYF.

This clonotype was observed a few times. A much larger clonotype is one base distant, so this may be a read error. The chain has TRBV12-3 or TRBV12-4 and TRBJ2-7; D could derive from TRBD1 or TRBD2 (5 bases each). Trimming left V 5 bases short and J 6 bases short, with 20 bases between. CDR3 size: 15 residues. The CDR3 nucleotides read TGTGCCAGCAGTCCTTTGGTGGGGGTTGGGAGCGAGCAGTACTTC. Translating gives CASSPLVGVGSEQYF.

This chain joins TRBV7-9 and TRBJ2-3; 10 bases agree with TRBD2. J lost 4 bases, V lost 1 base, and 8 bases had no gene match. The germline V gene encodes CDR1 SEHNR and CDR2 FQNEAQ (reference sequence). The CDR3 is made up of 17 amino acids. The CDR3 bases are TGTGCCAGCAGCTTAGACACTAGCGGGACGGAGTCAGATACGCAGTATTTT. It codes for CASSLDTSGTESDTQYF.

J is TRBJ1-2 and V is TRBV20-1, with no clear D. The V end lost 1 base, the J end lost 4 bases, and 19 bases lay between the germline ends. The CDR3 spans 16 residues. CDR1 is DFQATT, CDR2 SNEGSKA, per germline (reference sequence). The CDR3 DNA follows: TGCAGTGCTAGAGCCATCGACATCCCACGTAGCTATGGCTACACCTTC. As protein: CSARAIDIPRSYGYTF.

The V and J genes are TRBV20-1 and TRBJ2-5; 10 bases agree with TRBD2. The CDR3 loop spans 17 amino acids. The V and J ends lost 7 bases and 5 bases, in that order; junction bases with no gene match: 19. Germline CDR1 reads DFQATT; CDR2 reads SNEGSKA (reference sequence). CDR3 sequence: CSVASGGASGSFETQYF. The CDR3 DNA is TGCAGTGTTGCCTCCGGAGGGGCTAGCGGGAGTTTCGAGACCCAGTACTTC.

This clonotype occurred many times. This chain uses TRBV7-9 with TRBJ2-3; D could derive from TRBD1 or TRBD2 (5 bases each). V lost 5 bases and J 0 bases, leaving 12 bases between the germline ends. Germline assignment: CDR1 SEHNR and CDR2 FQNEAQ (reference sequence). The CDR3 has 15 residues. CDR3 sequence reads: CASSTRDPSTDTQYF. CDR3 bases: TGTGCCAGCAGCACCCGGGACCCAAGCACAGATACGCAGTATTTT.